This entry lists 21 T cell receptor beta chains sequenced from one sample in a study of CD8+CD57+ T cells in acquired aplastic anemia. According to the study, genomic DNA was the template for TCR beta VDJ and CDR3 profiling. Each CDR3 protein is one row after TCRdb ran MiXCR on the reads. The sample includes over 100,000 distinct CDR3 sequences, more than 35% seen only once; the top ten take around 8.4%. The sample was sorted CD4+, CD8+, or CD8+CD57+ T cells (not recorded which) from PBMCs. These receptors were collected from a human donor in good health, serving as a control.

The sample holds many counts of this clonotype. The chain employs TRBV9 and TRBJ1-1; the D gene is possibly TRBD1 (5 bases). V was cut by 3 bases and J by 4 bases, with 10 bases left in between. There are 13 residues in the CDR3. CDR1 is SGDLS, CDR2 YYNGEE, per germline. The CDR3 sequence is CASSGDLSTEAFF. As DNA, the CDR3 is TGTGCCAGCAGCGGGGACCTATCCACTGAAGCTTTCTTT.

The chain recombines TRBV10-3 with TRBJ1-2, with 11 bases that match TRBD1. CDR1 is ENHRY and CDR2 is SYGVKD in the germline V gene. The J segment lost 4 bases and the V segment lost 5 bases, leaving 9 bases of the junction unmatched. This CDR3 has 16 residues. The chain's CDR3 is CAISKPDRGLGYGYTF. DNA for the CDR3: TGTGCCATCAGTAAACCGGACAGGGGGCTTGGCTATGGCTACACCTTC.

As concerns this clonotype: This may be a read error, as it is one base from a much larger clone. The CDR3 does not end in the conserved phenylalanine or tryptophan, so this is likely a read error. The rearrangement links TRBV10-3 to TRBJ1-1; D call uncertain. The V gene lost 10 bases and the J gene lost 5 bases, with 20 bases spanning the gap. CDR3 length: 14 amino acids. The germline V gene encodes CDR1 ENHRY and CDR2 SYGVKD. The DNA of the CDR3 is TGTGCCAGCAAAGGAGGCACCCGCAGGACTGAAGCTTTCGTT. Its translation is CASKGGTRRTEAFV.

This clonotype has ten or more counts. This chain uses TRBV30 with TRBJ1-2, with D unclear. From germline, CDR1 is GTSNPN and CDR2 SVGIG (reference sequence). V gave up 4 bases and J gave up 7 bases, with 10 bases separating them. This CDR3 contains 11 residues. CDR3 sequence: CAWKRVGGYTF. In DNA form, the CDR3 reads TGTGCCTGGAAACGGGTTGGTGGCTACACCTTC.

The chain links TRBV27 to TRBJ1-4, with a tentative D call TRBD1 (5 bases). The CDR3 has 13 amino acids. CDR1 is MNHEY, CDR2 SMNVEV, per germline (reference sequence). The V and J ends lost 6 bases and 5 bases respectively, with 10 bases between them. In nucleotides, the CDR3 is TGTGCCAGCAGGTGGGACGGGAATGAAAAACTGTTTTTT. Translation gives CASRWDGNEKLFF. Variable domain in full (rest from reference TRBV27 and TRBJ1-4): EAQVTQNPRYLITVTGKKLTVTCSQNMNHEYMSWYRQDPGLGLRQIYYSMNVEVTDKGDVPEGYKVSRKEKRNFPLILESPSPNQTSLYFCASRWDGNEKLFFGSGTQLSVL.

This clonotype was seen many times. This chain uses TRBV28 with TRBJ2-7; TRBD1 agrees at 7 bases. Germline V CDR1 and CDR2: MDHEN, SYDVKM. The CDR3 has 14 amino acids. Losses at the gene ends were 5 bases for V and 0 bases for J; bases not matched to a gene: 4. The CDR3 coding sequence is TGTGCCAGCAGTCGACAGGGCCACTCCTACGAGCAGTACTTC. Amino acid sequence: CASSRQGHSYEQYF. The full variable domain, completed using reference TRBV28 and TRBJ2-7, is DVKVTQSSRYLVKRTGEKVFLECVQDMDHENMFWYRQDPGLGLRLIYFSYDVKMKEKGDIPEGYSVSREKKERFSLILESASTNQTSMYLCASSRQGHSYEQYFGPGTRLTVT.

The chain is built from TRBV24-1 and TRBJ2-5; D gene unclear. CDR1 KGHDR and CDR2 SFDVKD come from the germline V gene. The CDR3 spans 13 residues. V lost 7 bases and J 1 base, leaving 9 bases between the germline ends. CDR3 coding DNA: TGTGCCACCAGGCTTGGCCGCCAAGAGACCCAGTACTTC. Translation: CATRLGRQETQYF.

Ten or more counts support this clonotype. This chain joins TRBV7-2 and TRBJ2-7; TRBD2 matches 8 bases. Germline CDR1 and CDR2: SGHTA and FQGNSA. With 3 bases clipped from V and 4 bases from J, the junction kept 8 bases outside the gene matches. CDR3 length: 15 amino acids. In DNA form, the CDR3 reads TGTGCCAGCAGCTTCGCGGCGGGAGGTTCGTACGAGCAGTACTTC. Translation gives CASSFAAGGSYEQYF.

The V and J genes are TRBV25-1 and TRBJ1-5, with D maybe TRBD1 (5 bases). The CDR3 totals 14 residues. Trimming left V 2 bases short and J 3 bases short, with 8 bases between. The germline CDR1 and CDR2 sequences are MGHDK and SYGVNS. CDR3 protein: CASSELGDNQPQHF. The CDR3, as DNA: TGTGCCAGCAGTGAACTGGGGGACAATCAGCCCCAGCATTTT.

The table lists this clonotype with a count of one. The chain uses TRBV12-3 or TRBV12-4 and TRBJ1-1, with 10 bases aligning to TRBD1. After removal of 6 bases from V and 10 bases from J, the junction contained 5 bases not matched to a gene. This CDR3 spans 12 amino acids. The CDR3 DNA follows: TGTGCCAGCAGAGGGACAGGGGCTTCAGCTTTCTTT. Amino acids: CASRGTGASAFF.

This clonotype was recorded at least ten times. CDR3 nucleotide sequence: TGCGCCAGCGGCCGGACAGGGGGTGAAAAACTGTTTTTT. This translates into CASGRTGGEKLFF. The rearrangement joins TRBV4-1 to TRBJ1-4; 10 nucleotides agree with TRBD1. The CDR3 has 13 amino acids. Germline CDR1 and CDR2: MGHRA and YSYEKL. V gave up 8 bases and J gave up 7 bases; unmatched junction bases: 4.

The V call is TRBV2, the J call TRBJ2-5, with 7 bases that match TRBD2. After removal of 4 bases from V and 4 bases from J, the junction contained 6 bases not matched to a gene. The CDR3 is made up of 14 amino acids. The germline gives CDR1 SNHLY, CDR2 FYNNEI. CDR3: CASSVVASGETQYF. As DNA, the CDR3 is TGTGCCAGCAGTGTCGTGGCTAGCGGAGAGACCCAGTACTTC.

This clonotype was seen ten or more times. A clone one base away is much larger, so this may be a read error. J is TRBJ1-2 and V is TRBV25-1; D is unclear. Germline-derived CDR1 and CDR2 are MGHDK and SYGVNS. This CDR3 region has 14 residues. Trimming removed 2 bases from V and 9 bases from J, with 16 bases in between. The CDR3: CASSEGTSRYSYTF. CDR3 nucleotides: TGTGCCAGCAGTGAAGGTACCTCGCGATATAGCTACACCTTC.

The genes are TRBV7-9 and TRBJ1-6, with D unclear. CDR1 is SEHNR and CDR2 is FQNEAQ in the germline V gene (reference sequence). CDR3 length: 10 amino acids. Trimming shortened V by 3 bases and J by 17 bases, and 8 bases separated the two germline ends. The CDR3 DNA reads as TGTGCCAGCAGCTTGCCTTCCGTCCACTTT. Residues: CASSLPSVHF.

The chain is built from TRBV5-1 and TRBJ1-1; no clear D gene. This CDR3 is 17 amino acids long. Germline V gene data show CDR1 as SGHRS and CDR2 as YFSETQ. Between the trimmed V and J ends, which lost 4 bases and 4 bases, there was a span of 23 bases. The CDR3 DNA reads TGCGCCAGCAGCCCTGGGATAGACCCCCCTCTTTTCACTGAAGCTTTCTTT. Protein product: CASSPGIDPPLFTEAFF.

The chain uses TRBV15 and TRBJ1-6, with 9 positions matching TRBD1. Germline CDR1 reads LNHNV; CDR2 reads YYDKDF (reference sequence). V was clipped by 3 bases and J by 9 bases; unmatched bases: 3. This CDR3 contains 14 residues. The DNA of the CDR3 is TGTGCCACCAGCAGCCGGGACAGGGTTTCACCCCTCCACTTT. As protein: CATSSRDRVSPLHF.

This clonotype was counted ten times or more. The gene calls are TRBV20-1 and TRBJ2-3; D is possibly TRBD1 (5 bases). The CDR3 consists of 13 residues. Germline CDR1 DFQATT, CDR2 SNEGSKA (reference sequence). The V end lost 1 base, the J end lost 4 bases, and 9 bases lay between the germline ends. The chain's CDR3 is CSARAGYADTQYF. In nucleotides, the CDR3 is TGCAGTGCTAGAGCAGGGTACGCAGATACGCAGTATTTT.

This chain connects TRBV7-2 to TRBJ2-7; 8 bases line up with TRBD1. Germline V lookup: CDR1 SGHTA, CDR2 FQGNSA. The CDR3 length is 15 residues. V shed 5 bases, J shed 3 bases, and the junction held 9 bases outside the gene matches. CDR3 sequence: CASSPGQGKNYEQYV. The DNA for the CDR3 is TGTGCCAGCAGCCCCGGACAGGGTAAGAACTACGAGCAGTACGTC.

This clonotype occurred a few times. One base away lies a much larger clone, so this may be a sequencing read error. This chain joins TRBV6-1 and TRBJ1-5; tentative D call: TRBD1 (5 bases). CDR1 and CDR2 from the germline V gene are MNHNS and SASEGT. Trimming took off 7 bases at V and 7 bases at J, with 14 bases between the two ends. The CDR3 contains 13 residues. CDR3 coding DNA: TGTGCCAGCATGGACAAGGAGATGCAGCCCCAGCATTTT. Translation gives CASMDKEMQPQHF.

This clonotype occurred once. This chain joins TRBV6-1 and TRBJ1-2; D uncertain. Trimming pared 6 bases from V and 0 bases from J, leaving 8 bases between. CDR1 and CDR2 from the germline V gene are MNHNS and SASEGT. The CDR3 extends over 13 amino acids. CDR3 sequence reads: CASSGVSNYGYTF. DNA for the CDR3: TGTGCCAGCAGCGGGGTCTCTAACTATGGCTACACCTTC.

V is TRBV3-1 and J is TRBJ1-6, with D uncertain. This CDR3 has 15 residues. Trimming removed 1 base from V and 3 bases from J, with 7 bases in between. Germline assignment: CDR1 LGHDT and CDR2 YNNKEL (reference sequence). CDR3 in DNA: TGTGCCAGCAGCCAAGGCTCGAGCTATAATTCACCCCTCCACTTT. Its protein is CASSQGSSYNSPLHF.